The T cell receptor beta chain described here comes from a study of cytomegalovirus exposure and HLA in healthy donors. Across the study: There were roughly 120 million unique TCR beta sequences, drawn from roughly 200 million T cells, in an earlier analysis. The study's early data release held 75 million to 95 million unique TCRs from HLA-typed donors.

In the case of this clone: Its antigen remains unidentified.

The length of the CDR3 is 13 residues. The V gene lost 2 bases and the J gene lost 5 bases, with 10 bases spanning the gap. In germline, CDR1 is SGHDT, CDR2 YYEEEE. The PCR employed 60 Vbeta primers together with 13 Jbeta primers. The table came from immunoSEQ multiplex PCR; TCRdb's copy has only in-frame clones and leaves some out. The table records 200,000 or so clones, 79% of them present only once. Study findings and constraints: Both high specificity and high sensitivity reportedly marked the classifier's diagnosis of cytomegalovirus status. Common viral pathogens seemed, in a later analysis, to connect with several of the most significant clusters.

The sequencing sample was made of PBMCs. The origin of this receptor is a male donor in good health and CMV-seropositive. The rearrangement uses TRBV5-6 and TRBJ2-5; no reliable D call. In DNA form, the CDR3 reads TGTGCCAGCAGCTTCTCCGACGGGGAGACCCAGTACTTC. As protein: CASSFSDGETQYF.